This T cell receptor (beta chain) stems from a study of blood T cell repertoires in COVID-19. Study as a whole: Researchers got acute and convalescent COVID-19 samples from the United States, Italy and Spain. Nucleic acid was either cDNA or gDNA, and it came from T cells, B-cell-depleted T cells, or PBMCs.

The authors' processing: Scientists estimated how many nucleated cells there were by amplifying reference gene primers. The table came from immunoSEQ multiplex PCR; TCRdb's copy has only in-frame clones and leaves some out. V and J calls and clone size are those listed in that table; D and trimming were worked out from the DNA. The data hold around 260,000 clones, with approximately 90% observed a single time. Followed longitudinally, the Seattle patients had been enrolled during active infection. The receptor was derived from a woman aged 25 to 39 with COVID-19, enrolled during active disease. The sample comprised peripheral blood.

CDR3 bases: TGTGCCAGCAGCTTAGCGTCGGGGGAATTGTACTTC. The encoded protein is CASSLASGELYF. V gene TRBV7-9 combines with J gene TRBJ2-5; TRBD2 is a possible D gene (6 bases). V was shortened by 0 bases and J by 13 bases, with 12 bases between the two germline ends. This CDR3 is built from 12 residues. From germline, CDR1 is SEHNR and CDR2 FQNEAQ (reference sequence). The full variable domain, its missing parts supplied by reference TRBV7-9 and TRBJ2-5, is DTGVSQNPRHKITKRGQNVTFRCDPISEHNRLYWYRQTLGQGPEFLTYFQNEAQLEKSRLLSDRFSAERPKGSFSTLEIQRTEQGDSAMYLCASSLASGELYFGPGTRLLVL.